Included here is one T cell receptor beta chain sequence, with context. This specimen comes from a study of blood T cell repertoires in COVID-19. Study in general: Samples representing acute and convalescent COVID-19 were sourced from the United States, Italy and Spain.

V was trimmed by 0 bases and J by 2 bases, leaving 7 bases between them. Germline values: CDR1 MNHEY, CDR2 SVGEGT. This CDR3 has 14 residues. Measured with immunoSEQ multiplex PCR; TCRdb has only the in-frame clones, and not every one. The sample records almost 90,000 clones, approximately 89% being singletons. The sequencing sample was made of peripheral blood. The chain couples TRBV6-2 or TRBV6-3 to TRBJ2-5; D remains ambiguous. This TCR derives from an elderly man with acute or convalescent COVID-19. The CDR3 DNA is TGTGCCAGCAGTTACTCAAAAATACAAGAGACCCAGTACTTC. As protein: CASSYSKIQETQYF.